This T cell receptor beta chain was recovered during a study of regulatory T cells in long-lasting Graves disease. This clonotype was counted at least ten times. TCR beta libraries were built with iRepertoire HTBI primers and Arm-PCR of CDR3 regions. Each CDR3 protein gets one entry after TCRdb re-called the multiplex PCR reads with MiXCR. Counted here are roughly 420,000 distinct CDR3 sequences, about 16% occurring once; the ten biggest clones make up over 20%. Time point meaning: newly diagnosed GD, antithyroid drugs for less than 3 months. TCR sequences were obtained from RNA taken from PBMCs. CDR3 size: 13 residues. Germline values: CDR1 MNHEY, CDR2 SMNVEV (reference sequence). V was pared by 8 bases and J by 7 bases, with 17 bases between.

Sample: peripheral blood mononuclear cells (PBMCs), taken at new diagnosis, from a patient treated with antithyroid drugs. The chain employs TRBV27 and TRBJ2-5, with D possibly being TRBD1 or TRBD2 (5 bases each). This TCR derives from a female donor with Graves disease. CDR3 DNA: TGTGCCAGCGGGGCAACAGGTGGGGGGACCCAGTACTTC. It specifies CASGATGGGTQYF.